This TCR beta chain emerged from a study of blood T cell repertoires in COVID-19. The wider study: T cells, B-cell-depleted T cells, or PBMCs supplied cDNA or gDNA.

In the original workflow: Quantification of nucleated cells was approximated via reference gene primer amplification. Measured with immunoSEQ multiplex PCR; TCRdb has only the in-frame clones, and not every one. The DNA was the basis for D and trimming; V, J and clone size are from that table. The repertoire has about 260,000 clones, about 85% of them found once; the top ten carry around 3%. CDR3 length equals 14 residues. Germline trimming cut 4 bases from V and 5 bases from J; bases unmatched to any gene: 6. In germline, CDR1 is SGHAT, CDR2 FQNNGV. The age range of participants was 18 to 89 years, with residence in under 25 US areas. Cohorts were based on clinical histories the participants reported.

The chain links TRBV11-2 to TRBJ2-7; TRBD1 matches 9 bases. This sequence originates from a woman aged 45-65 years who had recovered from COVID-19. Input material: PBMCs or T cells enriched from blood (not recorded which). This CDR3 reads CASSYGTGQNEQYF. In DNA, the CDR3 is TGTGCCAGCAGCTATGGGACAGGGCAGAACGAGCAGTACTTC. The complete variable domain, with remaining parts taken from reference TRBV11-2 and TRBJ2-7, reads EAGVAQSPRYKIIEKRQSVAFWCNPISGHATLYWYQQILGQGPKLLIQFQNNGVVDDSQLPKDRFSAERLKGVDSTLKIQPAKLEDSAVYLCASSYGTGQNEQYFGPGTRLTVT.